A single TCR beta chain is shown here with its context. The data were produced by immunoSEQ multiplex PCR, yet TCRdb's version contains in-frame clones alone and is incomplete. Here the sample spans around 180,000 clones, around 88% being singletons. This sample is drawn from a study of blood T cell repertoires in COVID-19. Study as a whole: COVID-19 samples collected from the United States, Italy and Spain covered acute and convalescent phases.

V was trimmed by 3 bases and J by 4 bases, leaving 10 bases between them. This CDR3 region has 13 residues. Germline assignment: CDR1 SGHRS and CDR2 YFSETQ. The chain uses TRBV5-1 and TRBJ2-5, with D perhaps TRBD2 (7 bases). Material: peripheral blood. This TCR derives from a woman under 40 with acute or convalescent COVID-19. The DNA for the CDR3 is TGCGCCAGCAGCTGGGGGGGGCGAGAGACCCAGTACTTC. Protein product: CASSWGGRETQYF.